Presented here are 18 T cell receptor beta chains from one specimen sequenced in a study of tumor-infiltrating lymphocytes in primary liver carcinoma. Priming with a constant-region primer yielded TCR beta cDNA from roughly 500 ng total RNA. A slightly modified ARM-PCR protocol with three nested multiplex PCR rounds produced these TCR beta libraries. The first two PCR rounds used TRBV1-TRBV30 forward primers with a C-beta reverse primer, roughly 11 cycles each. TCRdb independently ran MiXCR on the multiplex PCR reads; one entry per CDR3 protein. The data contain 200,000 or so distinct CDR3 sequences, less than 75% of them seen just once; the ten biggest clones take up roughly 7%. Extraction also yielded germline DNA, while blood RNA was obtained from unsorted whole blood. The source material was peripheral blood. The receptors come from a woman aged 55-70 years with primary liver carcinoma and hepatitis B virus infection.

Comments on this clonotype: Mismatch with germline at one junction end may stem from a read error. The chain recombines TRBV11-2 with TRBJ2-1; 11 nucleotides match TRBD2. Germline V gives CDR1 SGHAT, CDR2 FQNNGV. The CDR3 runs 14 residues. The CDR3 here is CASKLAGVGDEQFF. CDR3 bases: TGTGCAAGCAAACTAGCGGGAGTGGGGGATGAGCAGTTCTTC.

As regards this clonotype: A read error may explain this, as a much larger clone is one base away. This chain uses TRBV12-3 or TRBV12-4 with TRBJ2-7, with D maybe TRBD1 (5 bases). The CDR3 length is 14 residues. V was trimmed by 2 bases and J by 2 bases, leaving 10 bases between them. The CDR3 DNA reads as TGTGCCAGCAGTTTATGGCAGGACACCTACGAGCAGTACTTC. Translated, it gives CASSLWQDTYEQYF.

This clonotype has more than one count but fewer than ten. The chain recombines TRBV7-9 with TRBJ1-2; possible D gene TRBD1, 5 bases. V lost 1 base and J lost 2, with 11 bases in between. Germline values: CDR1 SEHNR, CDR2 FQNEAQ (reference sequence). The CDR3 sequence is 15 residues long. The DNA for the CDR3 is TGTGCCAGCAGCTTAGGGCAGGGAGGAAACTATGGCTACACCTTC. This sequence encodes CASSLGQGGNYGYTF.

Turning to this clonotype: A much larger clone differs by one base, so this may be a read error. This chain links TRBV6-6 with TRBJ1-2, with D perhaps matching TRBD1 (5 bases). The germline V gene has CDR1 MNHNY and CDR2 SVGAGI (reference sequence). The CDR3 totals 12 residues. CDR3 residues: CVSKGTAYGYTF. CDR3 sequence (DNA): TGTGTCAGCAAGGGGACGGCTTACGGCTACACCTTC.

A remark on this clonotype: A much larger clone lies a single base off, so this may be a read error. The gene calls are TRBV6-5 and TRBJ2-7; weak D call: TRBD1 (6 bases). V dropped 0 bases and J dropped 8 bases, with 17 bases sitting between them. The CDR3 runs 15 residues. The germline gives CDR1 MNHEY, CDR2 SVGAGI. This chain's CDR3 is CASSYSTGTSDKQYF. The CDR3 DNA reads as TGTGCCAGCAGTTACTCGACCGGGACATCAGACAAGCAGTACTTC.

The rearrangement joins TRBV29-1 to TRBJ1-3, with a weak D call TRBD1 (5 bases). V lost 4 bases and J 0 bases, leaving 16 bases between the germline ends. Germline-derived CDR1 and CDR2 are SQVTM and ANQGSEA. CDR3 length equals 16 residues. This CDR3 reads CSVVLRQTDSGNTIYF. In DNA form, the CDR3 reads TGCAGCGTTGTTCTTCGACAGACAGACTCTGGAAACACCATATATTTT.

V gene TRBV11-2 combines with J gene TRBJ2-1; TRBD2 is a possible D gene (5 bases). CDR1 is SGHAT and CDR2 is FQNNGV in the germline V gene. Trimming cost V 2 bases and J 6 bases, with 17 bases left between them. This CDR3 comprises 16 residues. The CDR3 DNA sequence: TGTGCCAGCAGCTTATCCCGTCGAGGGCCTCGCAATGAGCAGTTCTTC. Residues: CASSLSRRGPRNEQFF. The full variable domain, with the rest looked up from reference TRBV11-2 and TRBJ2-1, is EAGVAQSPRYKIIEKRQSVAFWCNPISGHATLYWYQQILGQGPKLLIQFQNNGVVDDSQLPKDRFSAERLKGVDSTLKIQPAKLEDSAVYLCASSLSRRGPRNEQFFGPGTRLTVL.

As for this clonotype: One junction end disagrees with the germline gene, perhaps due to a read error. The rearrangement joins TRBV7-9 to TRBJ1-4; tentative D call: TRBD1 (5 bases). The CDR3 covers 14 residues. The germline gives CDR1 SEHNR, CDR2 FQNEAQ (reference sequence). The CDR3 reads CASSPGQGARKTVF. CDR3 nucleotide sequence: TGTGCCAGCAGCCCCGGGCAGGGTGCGAGAAAAACTGTTTTT.

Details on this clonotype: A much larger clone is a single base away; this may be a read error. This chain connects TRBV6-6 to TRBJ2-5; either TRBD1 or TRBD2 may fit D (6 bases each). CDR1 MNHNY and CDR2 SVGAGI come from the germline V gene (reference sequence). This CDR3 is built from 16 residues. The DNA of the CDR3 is TGTCCCAGCAGGATGCATCAGGGGAGGAGGCAAGAGACCCAGTACTTC. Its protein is CPSRMHQGRRQETQYF.

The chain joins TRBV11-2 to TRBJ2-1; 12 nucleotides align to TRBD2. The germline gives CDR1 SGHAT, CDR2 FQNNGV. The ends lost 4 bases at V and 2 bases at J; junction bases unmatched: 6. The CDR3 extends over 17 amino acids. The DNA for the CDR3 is TGTGCCAGCAGCTCTGAGCTAGCGGGAGGGCCCTACAATGAGCAGTTCTTC. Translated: CASSSELAGGPYNEQFF.

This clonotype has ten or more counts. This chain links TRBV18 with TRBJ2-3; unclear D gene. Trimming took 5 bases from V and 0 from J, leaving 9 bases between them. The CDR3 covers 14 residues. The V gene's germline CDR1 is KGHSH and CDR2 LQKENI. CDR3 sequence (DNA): TGTGCCAGCTCAACCCGTCCTAGCACAGATACGCAGTATTTT. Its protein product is CASSTRPSTDTQYF.

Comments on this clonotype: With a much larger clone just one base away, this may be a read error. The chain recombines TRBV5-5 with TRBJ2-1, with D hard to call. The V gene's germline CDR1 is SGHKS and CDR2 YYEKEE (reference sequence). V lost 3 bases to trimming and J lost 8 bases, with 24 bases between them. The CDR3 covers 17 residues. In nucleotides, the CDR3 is TGTGCCAGCAGCTCCCTACTACAATCGGGTTATATGTATGAGCAGTTCTTC. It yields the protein CASSSLLQSGYMYEQFF.

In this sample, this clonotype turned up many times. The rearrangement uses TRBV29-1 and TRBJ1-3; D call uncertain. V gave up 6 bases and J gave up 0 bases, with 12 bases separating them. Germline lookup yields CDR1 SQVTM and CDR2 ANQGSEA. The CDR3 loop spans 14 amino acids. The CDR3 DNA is TGCAGCGTCGAGACCTCGACCTCTGGAAACACCATATATTTT. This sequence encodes CSVETSTSGNTIYF.

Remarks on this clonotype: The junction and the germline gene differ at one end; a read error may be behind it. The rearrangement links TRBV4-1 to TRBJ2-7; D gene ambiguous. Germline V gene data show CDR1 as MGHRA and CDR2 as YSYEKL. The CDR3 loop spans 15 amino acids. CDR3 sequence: CASSQDPGRSYGQYF. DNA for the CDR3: TGCGCCAGCAGTCAAGATCCCGGGCGGTCCTACGGGCAGTACTTC.

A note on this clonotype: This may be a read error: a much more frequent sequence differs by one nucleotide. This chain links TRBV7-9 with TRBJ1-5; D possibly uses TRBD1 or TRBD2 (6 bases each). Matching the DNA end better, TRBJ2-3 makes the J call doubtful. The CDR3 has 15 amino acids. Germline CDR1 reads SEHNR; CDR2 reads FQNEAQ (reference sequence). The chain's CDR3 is CASSLSSGGNQPQYF. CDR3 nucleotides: TGTGCCAGCAGCTTATCCTCCGGGGGCAATCAGCCCCAGTATTTT.

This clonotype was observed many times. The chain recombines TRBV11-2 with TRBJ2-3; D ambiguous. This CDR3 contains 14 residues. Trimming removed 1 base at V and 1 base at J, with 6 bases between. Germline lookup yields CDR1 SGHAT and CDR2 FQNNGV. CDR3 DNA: TGTGCCAGCAGCTTAGTAGTGGGCACAGATACGCAGTATTTT. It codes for CASSLVVGTDTQYF.

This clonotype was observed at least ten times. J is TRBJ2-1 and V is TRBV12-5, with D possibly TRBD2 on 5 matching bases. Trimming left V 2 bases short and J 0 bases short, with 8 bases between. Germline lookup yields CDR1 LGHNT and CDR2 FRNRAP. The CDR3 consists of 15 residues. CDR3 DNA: TGTGCTAGTGGTTTGTCGCGGGTCTCCTACAATGAGCAGTTCTTC. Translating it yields CASGLSRVSYNEQFF.

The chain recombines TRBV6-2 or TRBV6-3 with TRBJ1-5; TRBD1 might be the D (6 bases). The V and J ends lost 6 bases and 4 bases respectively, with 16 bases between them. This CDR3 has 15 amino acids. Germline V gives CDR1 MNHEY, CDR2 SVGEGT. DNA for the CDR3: TGTGCCAGCAGCTACAGGGAGGACAGAAATCAGCCCCAGCATTTT. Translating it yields CASSYREDRNQPQHF.